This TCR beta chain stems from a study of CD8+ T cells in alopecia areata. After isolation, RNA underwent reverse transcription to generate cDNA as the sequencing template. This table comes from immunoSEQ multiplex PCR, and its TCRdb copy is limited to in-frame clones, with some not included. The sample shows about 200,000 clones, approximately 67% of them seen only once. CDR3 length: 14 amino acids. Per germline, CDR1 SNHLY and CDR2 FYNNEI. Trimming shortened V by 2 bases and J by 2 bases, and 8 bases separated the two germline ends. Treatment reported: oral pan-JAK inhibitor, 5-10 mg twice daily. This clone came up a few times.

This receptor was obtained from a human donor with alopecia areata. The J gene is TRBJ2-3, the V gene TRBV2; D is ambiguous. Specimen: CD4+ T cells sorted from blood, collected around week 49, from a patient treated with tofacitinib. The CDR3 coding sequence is TGTGCCAGCAGTGAACGGCCAACCACAGATACGCAGTATTTT. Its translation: CASSERPTTDTQYF.